The entry that follows covers one T cell receptor (beta chain) sequence. Profiled with immunoSEQ multiplex PCR; TCRdb holds only in-frame clones, not every one. This sample has approximately 220,000 clones; 80% to 90% occur once, and the top ten carry approximately 0.69%. CDR3 length equals 15 residues. Trimming left V 3 bases short and J 1 base short, with 13 bases between. CDR1 is DFQATT and CDR2 is SNEGSKA in the germline V gene (reference sequence). This sample is drawn from a study of blood T cell repertoires in COVID-19. For the study at large: Material from acute and convalescent COVID-19 was sourced from the United States, Italy and Spain.

This clonotype was obtained from a man aged 35 to 55 with acute or convalescent COVID-19. The V call is TRBV20-1, the J call TRBJ1-5; D not resolved. The sample comprised peripheral blood. The CDR3 protein is CSASSLGRSNQPQHF. The DNA for the CDR3 is TGCAGTGCTAGTAGCCTGGGGAGGAGCAATCAGCCCCAGCATTTT.